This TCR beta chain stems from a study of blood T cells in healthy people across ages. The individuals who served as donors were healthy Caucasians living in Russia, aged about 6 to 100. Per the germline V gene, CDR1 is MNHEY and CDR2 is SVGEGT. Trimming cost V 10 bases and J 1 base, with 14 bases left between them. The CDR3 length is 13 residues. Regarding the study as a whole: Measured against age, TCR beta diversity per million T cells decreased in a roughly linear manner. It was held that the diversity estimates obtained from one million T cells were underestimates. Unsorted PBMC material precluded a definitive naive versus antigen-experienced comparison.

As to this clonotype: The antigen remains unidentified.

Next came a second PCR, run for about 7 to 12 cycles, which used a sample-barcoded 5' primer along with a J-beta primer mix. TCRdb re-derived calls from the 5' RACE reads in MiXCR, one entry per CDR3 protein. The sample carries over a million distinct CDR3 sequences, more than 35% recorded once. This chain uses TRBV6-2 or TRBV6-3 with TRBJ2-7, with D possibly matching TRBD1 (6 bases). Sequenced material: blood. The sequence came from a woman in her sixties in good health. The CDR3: CAKQGLASYEQYF. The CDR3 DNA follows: TGTGCCAAACAGGGCCTGGCATCCTACGAGCAGTACTTC.